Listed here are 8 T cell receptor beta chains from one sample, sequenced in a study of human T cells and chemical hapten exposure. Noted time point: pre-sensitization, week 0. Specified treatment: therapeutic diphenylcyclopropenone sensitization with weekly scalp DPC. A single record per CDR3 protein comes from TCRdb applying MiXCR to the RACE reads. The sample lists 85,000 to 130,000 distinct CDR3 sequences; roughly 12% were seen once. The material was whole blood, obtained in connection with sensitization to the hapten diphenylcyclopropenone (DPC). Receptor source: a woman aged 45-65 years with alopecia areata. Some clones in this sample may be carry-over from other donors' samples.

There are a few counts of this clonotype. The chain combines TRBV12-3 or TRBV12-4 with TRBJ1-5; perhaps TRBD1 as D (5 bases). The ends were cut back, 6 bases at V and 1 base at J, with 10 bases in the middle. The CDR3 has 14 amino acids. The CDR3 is CASRGPTSNQPQHF. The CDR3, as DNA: TGTGCCAGCAGGGGACCGACCAGCAATCAGCCCCAGCATTTT.

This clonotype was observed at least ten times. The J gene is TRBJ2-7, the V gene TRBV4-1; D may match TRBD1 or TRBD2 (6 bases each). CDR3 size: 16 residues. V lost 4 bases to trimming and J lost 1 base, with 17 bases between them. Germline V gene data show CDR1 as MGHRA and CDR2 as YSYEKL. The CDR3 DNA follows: TGCGCCAGCAGCCCAAGAGGGGGGCTCAGGTCCTACGAGCAGTACTTC. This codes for CASSPRGGLRSYEQYF.

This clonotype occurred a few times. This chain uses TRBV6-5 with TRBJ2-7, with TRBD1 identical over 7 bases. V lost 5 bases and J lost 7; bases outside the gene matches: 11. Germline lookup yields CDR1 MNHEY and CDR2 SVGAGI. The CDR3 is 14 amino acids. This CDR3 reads CASSLLGQAAEQYF. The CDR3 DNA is TGTGCCAGCAGTCTTCTCGGACAGGCCGCAGAGCAGTACTTC.

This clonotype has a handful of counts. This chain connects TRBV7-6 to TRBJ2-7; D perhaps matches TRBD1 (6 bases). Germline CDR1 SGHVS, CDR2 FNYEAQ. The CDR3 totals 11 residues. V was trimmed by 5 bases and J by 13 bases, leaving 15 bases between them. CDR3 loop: CASSIGQFLYF. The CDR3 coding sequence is TGTGCCAGCAGCATAGGACAGTTTCTATACTTC.

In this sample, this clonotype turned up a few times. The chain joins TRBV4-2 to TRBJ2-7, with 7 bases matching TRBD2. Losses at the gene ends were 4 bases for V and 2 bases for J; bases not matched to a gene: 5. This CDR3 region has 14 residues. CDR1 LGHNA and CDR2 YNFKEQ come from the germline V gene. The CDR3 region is CASSRDYSTYEQYF. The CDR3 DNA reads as TGTGCCAGCAGCCGGGACTATTCGACCTACGAGCAGTACTTC.

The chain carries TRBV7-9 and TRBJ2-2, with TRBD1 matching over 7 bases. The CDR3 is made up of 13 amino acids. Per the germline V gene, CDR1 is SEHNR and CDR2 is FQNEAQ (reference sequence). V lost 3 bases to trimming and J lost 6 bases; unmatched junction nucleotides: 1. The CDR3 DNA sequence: TGTGCCAGCAGCTTGACAGGGCCCGGGGAGCTGTTTTTT. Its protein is CASSLTGPGELFF.

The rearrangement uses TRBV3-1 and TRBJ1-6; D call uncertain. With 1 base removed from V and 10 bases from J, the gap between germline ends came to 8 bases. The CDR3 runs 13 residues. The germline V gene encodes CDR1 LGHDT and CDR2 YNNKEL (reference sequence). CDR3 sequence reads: CASSQANTSPLHF. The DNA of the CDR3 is TGTGCCAGCAGCCAAGCCAATACGTCACCCCTCCACTTT.

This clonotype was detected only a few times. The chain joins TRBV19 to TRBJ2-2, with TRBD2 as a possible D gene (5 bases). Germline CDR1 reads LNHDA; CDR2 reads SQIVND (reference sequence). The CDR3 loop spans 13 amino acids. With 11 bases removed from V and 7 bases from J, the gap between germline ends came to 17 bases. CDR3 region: CAGSYGVHGELFF. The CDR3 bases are TGTGCCGGGAGTTATGGGGTACACGGGGAGCTGTTTTTT.